Below, one T cell receptor beta chain is given with its context. Its antigen is as yet unknown. The data are from a study of T cells expressing NK-cell markers. Background on the study: Investigators obtained TCR beta repertoires from sorted CD3+CD56+NKG2C+, CD3+CD56+NKG2C- and CD3+CD56-NKG2C+ T cells. The study's findings and limits: Dominance of the CD3+CD56-NKG2C+ fraction by these clonotypes also held in four donors.

The CDR3 extends over 16 amino acids. Per germline, CDR1 LNHNV and CDR2 YYDKDF (reference sequence). TCRdb derives one entry per CDR3 protein from the 5' RACE reads, leaving out DNA. The repertoire table contains approximately 440,000 distinct CDR3 sequences. The chain is built from TRBV15 and TRBJ2-1; TCRdb's D call, TRBD2, is unchecked because there is no DNA. The source material was blood T cells: a sorted CD56 or NKG2C T cell subset, CD4+ or CD8+ T cells, or bulk PBMC T cells (not recorded which). The sequence derives from a woman aged 45-65 years in good health. The CDR3 loop is CATSREPGLGTYEQFF.